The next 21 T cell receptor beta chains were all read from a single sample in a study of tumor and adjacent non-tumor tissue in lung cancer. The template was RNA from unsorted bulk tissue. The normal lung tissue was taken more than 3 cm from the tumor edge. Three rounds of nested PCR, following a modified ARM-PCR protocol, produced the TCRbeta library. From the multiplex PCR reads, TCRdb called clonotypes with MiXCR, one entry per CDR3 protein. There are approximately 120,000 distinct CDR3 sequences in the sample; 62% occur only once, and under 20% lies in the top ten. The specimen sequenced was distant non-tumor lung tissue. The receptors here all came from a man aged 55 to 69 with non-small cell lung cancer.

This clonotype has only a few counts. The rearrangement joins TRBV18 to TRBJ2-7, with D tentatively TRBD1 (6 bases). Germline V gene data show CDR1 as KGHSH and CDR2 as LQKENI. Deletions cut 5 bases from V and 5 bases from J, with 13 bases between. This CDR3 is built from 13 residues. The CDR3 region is CASSWEQGNEQYF. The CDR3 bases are TGTGCCAGCTCATGGGAACAGGGAAACGAGCAGTACTTC. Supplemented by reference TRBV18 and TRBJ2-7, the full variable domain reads NAGVMQNPRHLVRRRGQEARLRCSPMKGHSHVYWYRQLPEEGLKFMVYLQKENIIDESGMPKERFSAEFPKEGPSILRIQQVVRGDSAAYFCASSWEQGNEQYFGPGTRLTVT.

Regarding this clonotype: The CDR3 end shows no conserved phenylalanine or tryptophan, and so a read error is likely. In DNA form, the CDR3 reads TGCAGTGCTCCATTGGAGGATTCCACTACTGAAGCTTTCTTA. It yields the protein CSAPLEDSTTEAFL. The rearrangement links TRBV20-1 to TRBJ1-1; D not certain. The germline V gene encodes CDR1 DFQATT and CDR2 SNEGSKA (reference sequence). Trimming took 5 bases from V and 5 from J, leaving 18 bases between them. CDR3 length: 14 residues.

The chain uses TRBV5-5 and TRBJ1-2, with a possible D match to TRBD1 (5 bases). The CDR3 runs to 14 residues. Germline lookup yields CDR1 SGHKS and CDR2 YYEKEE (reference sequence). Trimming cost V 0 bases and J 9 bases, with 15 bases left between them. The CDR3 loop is CASSLAVGVYRYTF. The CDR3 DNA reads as TGTGCCAGCAGCTTGGCCGTAGGGGTATATCGCTACACCTTC.

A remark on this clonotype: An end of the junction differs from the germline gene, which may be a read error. DNA of the CDR3: TGTGCCAGCAGCTTAGGGTTGAACAGTGAGCAATTCTTC. It translates to CASSLGLNSEQFF. The rearrangement links TRBV11-1 to TRBJ2-1; D call uncertain. The CDR3 extends over 13 amino acids. The germline V gene has CDR1 SGHAT and CDR2 FQDESV (reference sequence).

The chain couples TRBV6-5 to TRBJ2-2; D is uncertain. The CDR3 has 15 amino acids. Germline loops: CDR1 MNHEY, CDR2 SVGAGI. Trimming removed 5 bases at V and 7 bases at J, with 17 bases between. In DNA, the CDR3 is TGTGCCAGCAGTCTCCTAGGAAGAGGCAACGGGGAGCTGTTTTTT. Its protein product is CASSLLGRGNGELFF.

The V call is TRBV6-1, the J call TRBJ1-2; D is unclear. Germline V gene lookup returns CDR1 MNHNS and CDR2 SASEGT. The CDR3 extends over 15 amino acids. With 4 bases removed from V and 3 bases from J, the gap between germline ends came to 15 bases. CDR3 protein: CASSVEWGGYYGYTF. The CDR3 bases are TGTGCCAGCAGTGTGGAGTGGGGTGGATACTATGGCTACACCTTC.

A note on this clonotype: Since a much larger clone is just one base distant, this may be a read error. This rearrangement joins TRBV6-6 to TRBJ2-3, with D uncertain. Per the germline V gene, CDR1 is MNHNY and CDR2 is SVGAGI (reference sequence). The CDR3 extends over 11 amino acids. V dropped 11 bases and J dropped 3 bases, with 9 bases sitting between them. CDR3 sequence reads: CACAWTDTQYF. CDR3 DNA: TGTGCCTGCGCCTGGACAGATACGCAGTATTTT.

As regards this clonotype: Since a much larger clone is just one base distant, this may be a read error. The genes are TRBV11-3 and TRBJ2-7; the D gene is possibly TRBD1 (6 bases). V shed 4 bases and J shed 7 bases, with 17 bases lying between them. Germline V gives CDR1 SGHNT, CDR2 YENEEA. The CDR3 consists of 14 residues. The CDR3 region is CASSSAGVRKEQYF. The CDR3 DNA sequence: TGTGCCAGCAGCTCCGCAGGGGTTAGAAAGGAGCAGTACTTC.

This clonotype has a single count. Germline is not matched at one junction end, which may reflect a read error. The CDR3 nucleotides are TGTGCCAACAGTTGGGGGGGGTTAGCGGGAGGAGCTGAGCAGTTCTTC. Residues: CANSWGGLAGGAEQFF. The genes are TRBV6-2 or TRBV6-3 and TRBJ2-1; TRBD2 agrees at 10 bases. Germline CDR1 and CDR2: MNHEY and SVGEGT. The CDR3 is 16 residues long.

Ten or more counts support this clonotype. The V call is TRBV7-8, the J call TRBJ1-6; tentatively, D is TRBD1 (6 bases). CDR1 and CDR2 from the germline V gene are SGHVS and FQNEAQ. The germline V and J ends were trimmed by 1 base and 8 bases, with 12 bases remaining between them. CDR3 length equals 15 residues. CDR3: CASSLGSAGDSPLHF. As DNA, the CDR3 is TGTGCCAGCAGCTTAGGGTCGGCAGGGGATTCACCCCTCCACTTT.

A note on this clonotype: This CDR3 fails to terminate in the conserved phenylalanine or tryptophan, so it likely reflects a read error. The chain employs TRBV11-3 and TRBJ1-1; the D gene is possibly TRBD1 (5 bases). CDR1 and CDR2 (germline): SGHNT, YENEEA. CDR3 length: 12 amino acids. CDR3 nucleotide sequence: TGTGCCTGCAGCCAAACGCAGGGAGGAGCTTTCTCT. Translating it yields CACSQTQGGAFS.

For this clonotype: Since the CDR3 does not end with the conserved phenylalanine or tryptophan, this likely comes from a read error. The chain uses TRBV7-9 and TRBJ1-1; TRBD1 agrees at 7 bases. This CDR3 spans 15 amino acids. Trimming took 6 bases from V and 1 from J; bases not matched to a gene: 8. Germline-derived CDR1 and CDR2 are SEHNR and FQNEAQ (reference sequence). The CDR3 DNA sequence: TGTGCCAGCAGTATCCTCGGGACAGCGAACACTGAAGCTTTCCTT. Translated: CASSILGTANTEAFL.

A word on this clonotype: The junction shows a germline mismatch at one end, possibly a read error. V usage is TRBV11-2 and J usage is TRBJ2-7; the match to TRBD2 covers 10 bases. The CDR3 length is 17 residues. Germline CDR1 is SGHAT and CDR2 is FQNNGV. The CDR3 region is CASSTRLAGEASYEQNF. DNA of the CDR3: TGTGCCAGTAGCACGAGACTAGCGGGTGAGGCTTCCTACGAGCAGAACTTC.

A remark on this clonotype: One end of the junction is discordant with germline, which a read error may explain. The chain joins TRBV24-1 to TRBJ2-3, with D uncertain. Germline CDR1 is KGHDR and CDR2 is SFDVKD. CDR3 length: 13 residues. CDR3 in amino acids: CATGRDSADMQYF. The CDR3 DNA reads TGTGCCACCGGAAGGGATAGTGCAGATATGCAGTATTTT.

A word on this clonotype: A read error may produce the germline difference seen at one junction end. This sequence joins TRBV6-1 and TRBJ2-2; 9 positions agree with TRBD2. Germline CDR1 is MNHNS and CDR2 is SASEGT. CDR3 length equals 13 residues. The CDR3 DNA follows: TGTGCCAGCAAACAGCGGGAGGTCGGGGAGCAGTTTTTT. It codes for CASKQREVGEQFF.

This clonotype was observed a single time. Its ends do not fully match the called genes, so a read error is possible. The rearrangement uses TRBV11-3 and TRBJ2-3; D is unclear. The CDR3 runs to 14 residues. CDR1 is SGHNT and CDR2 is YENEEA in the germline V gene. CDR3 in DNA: TGTGCCGGCAGCTTAGTCGGCTACAGAGATACACAGTATTTT. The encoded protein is CAGSLVGYRDTQYF.

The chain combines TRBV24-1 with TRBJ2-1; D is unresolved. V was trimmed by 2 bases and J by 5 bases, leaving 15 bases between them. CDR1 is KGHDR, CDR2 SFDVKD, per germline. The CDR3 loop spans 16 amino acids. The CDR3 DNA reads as TGTGCCACCAGTGATTCTCCCTTAGGGAAAAACAATGAGCAGTTCTTC. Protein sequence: CATSDSPLGKNNEQFF.

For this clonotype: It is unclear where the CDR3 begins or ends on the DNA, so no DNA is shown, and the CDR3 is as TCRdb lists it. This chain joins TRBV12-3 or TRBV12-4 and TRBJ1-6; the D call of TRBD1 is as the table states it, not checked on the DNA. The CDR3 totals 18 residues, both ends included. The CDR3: CASSFWGPGTVANSPPHF.

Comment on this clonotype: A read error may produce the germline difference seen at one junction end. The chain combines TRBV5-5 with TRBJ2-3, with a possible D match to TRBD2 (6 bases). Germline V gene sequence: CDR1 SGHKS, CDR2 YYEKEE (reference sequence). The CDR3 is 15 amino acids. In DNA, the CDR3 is TGTGTCAGCAGCGATAGCGGAACTAGCACAGATACGCAGTATTTT. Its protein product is CVSSDSGTSTDTQYF. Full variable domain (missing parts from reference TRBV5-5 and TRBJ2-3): DAGVTQSPTHLIKTRGQQVTLRCSPISGHKSVSWYQQVLGQGPQFIFQYYEKEERGRGNFPDRFSARQFPNYSSELNVNALLLGDSALYLCVSSDSGTSTDTQYFGPGTRLTVL.

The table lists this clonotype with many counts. CDR3 sequence reads: CASSPLGLNYGYTF. CDR3 DNA sequence: TGTGCCAGCAGTCCACTCGGACTAAACTATGGCTACACCTTC. This chain links TRBV28 with TRBJ1-2; D unresolved. Deletions cut 5 bases from V and 2 bases from J, with 12 bases between. The CDR3 runs 14 residues. Germline CDR1 reads MDHEN; CDR2 reads SYDVKM.

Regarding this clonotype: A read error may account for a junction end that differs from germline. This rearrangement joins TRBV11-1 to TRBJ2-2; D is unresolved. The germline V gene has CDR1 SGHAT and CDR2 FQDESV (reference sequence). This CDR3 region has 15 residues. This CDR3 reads CAGSPVLWGTGELFF. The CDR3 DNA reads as TGTGCCGGCAGCCCCGTGTTATGGGGCACCGGGGAGCTGTTTTTT.